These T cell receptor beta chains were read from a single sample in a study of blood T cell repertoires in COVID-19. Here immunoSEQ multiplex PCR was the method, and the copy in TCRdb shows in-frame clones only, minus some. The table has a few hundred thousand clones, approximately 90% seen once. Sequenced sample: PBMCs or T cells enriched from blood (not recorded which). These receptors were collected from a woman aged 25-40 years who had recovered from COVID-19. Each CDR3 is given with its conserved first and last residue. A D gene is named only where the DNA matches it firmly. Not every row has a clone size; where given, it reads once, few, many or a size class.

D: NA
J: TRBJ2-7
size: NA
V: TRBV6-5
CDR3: CASSKKRVRPYEQYF
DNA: TGTGCCAGCAGTAAGAAGCGGGTTCGCCCCTACGAGCAGTACTTC

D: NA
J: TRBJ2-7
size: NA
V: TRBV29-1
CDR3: CSALLPLSYEQYF
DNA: TGCAGCGCACTCCTTCCACTATCCTACGAGCAGTACTTC

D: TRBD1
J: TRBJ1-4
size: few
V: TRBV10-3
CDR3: CAISATGVPNEKLFF
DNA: TGTGCCATCAGTGCAACAGGGGTGCCTAATGAAAAACTGTTTTTT

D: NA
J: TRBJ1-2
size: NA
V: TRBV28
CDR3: CASSFGGGSYGYTF
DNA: TGTGCCAGCAGTTTCGGGGGGGGCAGCTATGGCTACACCTTC

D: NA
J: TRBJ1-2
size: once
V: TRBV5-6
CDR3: CASSLGPGENYGYTF
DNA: TGTGCCAGCAGCTTGGGGCCGGGGGAAAACTATGGCTACACCTTC

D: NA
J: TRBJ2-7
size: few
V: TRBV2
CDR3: CASTTGFYEQYF
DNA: TGTGCCAGCACCACAGGGTTTTACGAGCAGTACTTC

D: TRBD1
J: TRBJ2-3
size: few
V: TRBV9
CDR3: CASTTGVSTDTQYF
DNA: TGTGCCAGTACTACAGGGGTTAGCACAGATACGCAGTATTTT

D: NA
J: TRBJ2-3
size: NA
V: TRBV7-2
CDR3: CASSSNGGSTDTQYF
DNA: TGTGCCAGCAGCTCCAACGGGGGTAGCACAGATACGCAGTATTTT

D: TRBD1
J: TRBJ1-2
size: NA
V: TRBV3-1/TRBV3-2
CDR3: CASSQVDRGWGYTF
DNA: TGTGCCAGCAGCCAAGTCGACAGGGGATGGGGCTACACCTTC

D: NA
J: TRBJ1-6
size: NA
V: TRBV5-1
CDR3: CASSFTGSSYNSPLHF
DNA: TGCGCCAGCAGCTTCACAGGGAGCTCCTATAATTCACCCCTCCACTTT

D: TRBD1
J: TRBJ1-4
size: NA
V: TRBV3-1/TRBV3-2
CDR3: CASSRRTGLSEKLFF
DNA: TGTGCCAGCAGCCGAAGGACAGGGCTAAGTGAAAAACTGTTTTTT

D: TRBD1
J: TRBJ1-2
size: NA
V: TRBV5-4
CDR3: CASSFRTGSGYTF
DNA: TGTGCCAGCAGCTTCAGGACAGGCTCTGGCTACACCTTC

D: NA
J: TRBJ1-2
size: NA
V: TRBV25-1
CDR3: CASSERLQGGYGYTF
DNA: TGTGCCAGCAGTGAGCGCTTGCAGGGAGGCTATGGCTACACCTTC

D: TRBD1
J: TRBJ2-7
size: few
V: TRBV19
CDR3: CASSTSRTGGRAYEQYF
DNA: TGTGCCAGTAGTACCTCGAGAACAGGGGGAAGGGCCTACGAGCAGTACTTC

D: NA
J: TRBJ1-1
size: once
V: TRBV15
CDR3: CATSRRVGYRNTEAFF
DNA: TGTGCCACCAGCAGGCGGGTGGGATACCGGAACACTGAAGCTTTCTTT

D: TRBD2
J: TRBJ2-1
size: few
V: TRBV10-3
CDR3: CAIKGTSGSINEQFF
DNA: TGTGCCATCAAGGGGACTAGCGGGAGTATAAATGAGCAGTTCTTC

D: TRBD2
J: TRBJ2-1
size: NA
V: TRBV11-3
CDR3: CASSAGTSGITHEQFF
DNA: TGTGCCAGCAGCGCAGGGACTAGCGGTATCACTCATGAGCAGTTCTTC

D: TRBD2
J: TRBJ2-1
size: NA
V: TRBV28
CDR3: CASRTLAGGYNEQFF
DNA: TGTGCCAGCAGGACACTAGCGGGCGGCTACAATGAGCAGTTCTTC

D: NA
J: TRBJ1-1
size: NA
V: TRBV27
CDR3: CASSFQGGVGTEAFF
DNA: TGTGCCAGCAGTTTCCAGGGAGGAGTGGGAACTGAAGCTTTCTTT

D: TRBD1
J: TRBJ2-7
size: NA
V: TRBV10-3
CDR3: CAISGTGDEQYF
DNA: TGTGCCATCAGTGGTACAGGGGACGAGCAGTACTTC

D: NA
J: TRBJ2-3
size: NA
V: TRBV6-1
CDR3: CASSEEGRAGRGGADTQYF
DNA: TGTGCCAGCAGTGAAGAGGGCCGGGCGGGCCGCGGGGGCGCAGATACGCAGTATTTT

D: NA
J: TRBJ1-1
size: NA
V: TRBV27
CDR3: CASSYSLNTEAFF
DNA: TGTGCCAGCAGTTACTCCTTGAACACTGAAGCTTTCTTT

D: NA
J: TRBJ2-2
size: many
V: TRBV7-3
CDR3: CASSFGRTGELFF
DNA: TGTGCCAGCAGCTTCGGGAGAACCGGGGAGCTGTTTTTT

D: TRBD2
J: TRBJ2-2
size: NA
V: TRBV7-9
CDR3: CASSLPSGRPNTGELFF
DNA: TGTGCCAGCAGCTTACCTAGCGGGAGGCCCAACACCGGGGAGCTGTTTTTT

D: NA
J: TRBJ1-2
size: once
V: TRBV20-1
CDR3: CSASSRNYGYTF
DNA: TGCAGTGCTAGTAGCCGAAACTATGGCTACACCTTC

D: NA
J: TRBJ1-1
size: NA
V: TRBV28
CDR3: CASSLTGEAFF
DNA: TGTGCCAGCAGTTTAACAGGAGAAGCTTTCTTT

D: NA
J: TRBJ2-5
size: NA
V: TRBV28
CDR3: CASSLNDRETQYF
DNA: TGTGCCAGCAGTTTAAACGACAGAGAGACCCAGTACTTC

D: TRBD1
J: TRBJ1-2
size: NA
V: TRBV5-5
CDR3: CASSTGQGTTRYGYTF
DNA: TGTGCCAGCAGCACGGGACAGGGAACAACTCGGTATGGCTACACCTTC

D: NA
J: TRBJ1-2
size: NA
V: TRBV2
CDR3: CASSDLYHLTEKYGYTF
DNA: TGTGCCAGCAGTGACCTATACCATCTGACGGAGAAATATGGCTACACCTTC

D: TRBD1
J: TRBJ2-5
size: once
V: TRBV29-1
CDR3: CSFPGTDQETQYF
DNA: TGCAGCTTTCCCGGGACAGACCAAGAGACCCAGTACTTC

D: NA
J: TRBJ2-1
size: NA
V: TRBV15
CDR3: CATSRDFTVPGGNEQFF
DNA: TGTGCCACCAGCAGAGATTTTACCGTTCCCGGAGGCAATGAGCAGTTCTTC

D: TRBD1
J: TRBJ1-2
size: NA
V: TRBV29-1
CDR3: CSVEGTGEMKSYYGYTF
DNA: TGCAGCGTTGAAGGGACAGGGGAAATGAAATCCTACTATGGCTACACCTTC

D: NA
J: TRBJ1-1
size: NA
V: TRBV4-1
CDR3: CASSQPQGRGRTEAFF
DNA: TGCGCCAGCAGCCAACCTCAGGGGAGGGGCCGCACTGAAGCTTTCTTT

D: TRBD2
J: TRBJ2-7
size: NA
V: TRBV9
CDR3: CASSARGGNSGNLYEQYF
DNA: TGTGCCAGCAGCGCCCGTGGTGGAAATAGCGGGAACTTATACGAGCAGTACTTC

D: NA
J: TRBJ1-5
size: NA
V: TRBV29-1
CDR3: CSVGDQGLNQPQHF
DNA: TGCAGCGTTGGCGATCAGGGTCTGAATCAGCCCCAGCATTTT

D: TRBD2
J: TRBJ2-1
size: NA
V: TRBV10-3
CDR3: CAISAPTSGRGSSYNEQFF
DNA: TGTGCCATCAGTGCCCCCACCAGCGGGAGAGGGAGCTCCTACAATGAGCAGTTCTTC

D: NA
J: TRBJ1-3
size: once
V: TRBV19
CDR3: CASSTTGMSGNTIYF
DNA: TGTGCCAGTAGTACAACAGGAATGTCTGGAAACACCATATATTTT

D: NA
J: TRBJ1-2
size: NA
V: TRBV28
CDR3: CASSFVGALFYGYTF
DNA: TGTGCCAGCAGTTTTGTGGGGGCCCTTTTCTATGGCTACACCTTC

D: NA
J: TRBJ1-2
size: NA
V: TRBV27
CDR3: CASSSTGIYTF
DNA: TGTGCCAGCAGTTCTACAGGGATCTACACCTTC

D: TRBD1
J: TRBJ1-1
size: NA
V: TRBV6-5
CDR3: CASSYGTVAFF
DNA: TGTGCCAGCAGCTATGGGACAGTAGCTTTCTTT

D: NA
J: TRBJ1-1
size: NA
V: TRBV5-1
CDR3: CASSLKGPNTEAFF
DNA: TGCGCCAGCAGCTTGAAGGGGCCCAACACTGAAGCTTTCTTT

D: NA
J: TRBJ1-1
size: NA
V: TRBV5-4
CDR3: CASSRGSGKVTEAFF
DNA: TGTGCCAGCAGCCGAGGGTCGGGCAAGGTTACTGAAGCTTTCTTT

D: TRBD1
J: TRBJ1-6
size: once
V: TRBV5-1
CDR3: CASSLEGQGASGSPLHF
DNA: TGCGCCAGCAGCTTGGAGGGACAGGGGGCGAGCGGTTCACCCCTCCACTTT

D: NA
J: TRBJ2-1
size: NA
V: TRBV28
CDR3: CASGSGSESGRDEQFF
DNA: TGTGCCAGCGGCAGCGGGTCCGAGAGTGGGCGTGATGAGCAGTTCTTC

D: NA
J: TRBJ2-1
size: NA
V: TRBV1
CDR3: CTSSLDEQFF
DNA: TGCACCAGCAGCCTAGATGAGCAGTTCTTC

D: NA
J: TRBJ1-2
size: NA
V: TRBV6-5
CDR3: CASSYGQLDGYTF
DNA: TGTGCCAGCAGTTACGGGCAACTCGATGGCTACACCTTC

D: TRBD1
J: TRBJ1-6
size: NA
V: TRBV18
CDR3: CASSPDRVSPLHF
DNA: TGTGCCAGCTCACCAGACAGGGTTTCACCCCTCCACTTT

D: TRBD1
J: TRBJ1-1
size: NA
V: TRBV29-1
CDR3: CSVETGGYGEAFF
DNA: TGCAGCGTCGAAACAGGGGGCTACGGTGAAGCTTTCTTT

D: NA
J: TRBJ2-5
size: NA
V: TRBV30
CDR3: CAWSSTGNQETQYF
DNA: TGTGCCTGGAGTTCCACGGGAAACCAAGAGACCCAGTACTTC

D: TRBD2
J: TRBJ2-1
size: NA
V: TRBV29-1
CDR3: CSVPTTSGLYNEQFF
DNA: TGCAGCGTACCGACGACTAGCGGCCTCTACAATGAGCAGTTCTTC